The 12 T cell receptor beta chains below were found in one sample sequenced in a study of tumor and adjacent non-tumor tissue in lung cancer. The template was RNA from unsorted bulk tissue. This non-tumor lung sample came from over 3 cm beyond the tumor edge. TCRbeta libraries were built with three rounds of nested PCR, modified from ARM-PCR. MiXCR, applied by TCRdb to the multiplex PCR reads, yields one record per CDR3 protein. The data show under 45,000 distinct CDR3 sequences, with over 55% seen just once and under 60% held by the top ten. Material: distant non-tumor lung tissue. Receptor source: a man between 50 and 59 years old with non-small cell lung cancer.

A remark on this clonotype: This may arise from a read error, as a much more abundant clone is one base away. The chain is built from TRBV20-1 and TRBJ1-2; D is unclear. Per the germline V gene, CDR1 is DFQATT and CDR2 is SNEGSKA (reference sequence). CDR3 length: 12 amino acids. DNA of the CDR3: TGCAGTGCTCCACCGCAGGACTATGGCTGCACCTTC. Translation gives CSAPPQDYGCTF.

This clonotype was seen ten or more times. CDR3 sequence: CASSRTDTQYF. The CDR3 nucleotides read TGTGCCAGCAGCCGCACAGATACGCAGTATTTT. The chain is built from TRBV11-2 and TRBJ2-3, with no clear D. Deletions cut 5 bases from V and 1 base from J, with 1 base between. This CDR3 region has 11 residues. CDR1 is SGHAT and CDR2 is FQNNGV in the germline V gene.

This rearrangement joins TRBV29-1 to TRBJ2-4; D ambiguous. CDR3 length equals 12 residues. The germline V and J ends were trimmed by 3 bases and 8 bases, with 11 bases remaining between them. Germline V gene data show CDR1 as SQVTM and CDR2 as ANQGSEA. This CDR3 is CSVDEQGYIQYF. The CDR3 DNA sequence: TGCAGCGTTGATGAGCAAGGGTACATTCAGTACTTC.

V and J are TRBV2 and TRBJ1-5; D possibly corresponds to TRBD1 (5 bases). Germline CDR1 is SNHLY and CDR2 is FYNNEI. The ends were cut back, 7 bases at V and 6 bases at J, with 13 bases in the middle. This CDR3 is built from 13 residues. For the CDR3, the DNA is TGTGCCAGCACCGTCCAGGGCGGTCAGCCCCAGCATTTT. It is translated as CASTVQGGQPQHF.

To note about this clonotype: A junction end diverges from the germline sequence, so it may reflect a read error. This CDR3 is CTISSQETQYF. DNA of the CDR3: TGTACCATCAGCTCCCAAGAGACCCAGTATTTC. The V and J genes are TRBV7-9 and TRBJ2-5; no definite D call. The CDR3 spans 11 residues. CDR1 SEHNR and CDR2 FQNEAQ come from the germline V gene (reference sequence).

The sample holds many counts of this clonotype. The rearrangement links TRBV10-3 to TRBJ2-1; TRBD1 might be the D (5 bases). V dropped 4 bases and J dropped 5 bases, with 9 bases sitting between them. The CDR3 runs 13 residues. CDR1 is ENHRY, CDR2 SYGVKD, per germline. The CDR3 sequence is CAISVLDNNEQFF. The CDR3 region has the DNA TGTGCCATCAGTGTGTTGGACAACAATGAGCAGTTCTTC.

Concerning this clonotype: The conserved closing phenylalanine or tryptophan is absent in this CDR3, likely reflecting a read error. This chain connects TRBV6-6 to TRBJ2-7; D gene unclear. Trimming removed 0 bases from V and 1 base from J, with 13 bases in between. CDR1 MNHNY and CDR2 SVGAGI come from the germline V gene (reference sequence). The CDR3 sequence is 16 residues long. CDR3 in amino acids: CASSYSERTQSYEQYL. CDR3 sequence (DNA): TGTGCCAGCAGTTACTCGGAAAGAACTCAATCCTACGAGCAGTACCTC.

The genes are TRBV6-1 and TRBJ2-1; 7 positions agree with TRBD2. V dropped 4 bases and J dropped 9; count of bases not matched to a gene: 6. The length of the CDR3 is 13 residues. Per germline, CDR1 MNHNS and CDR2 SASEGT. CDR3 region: CASSGRWTSEQFF. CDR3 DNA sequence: TGTGCCAGCAGTGGACGTTGGACTAGTGAGCAGTTCTTC.

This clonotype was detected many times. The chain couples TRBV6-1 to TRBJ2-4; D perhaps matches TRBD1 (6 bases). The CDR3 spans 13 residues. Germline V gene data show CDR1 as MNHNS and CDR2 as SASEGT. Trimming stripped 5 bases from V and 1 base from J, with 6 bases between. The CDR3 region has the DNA TGTGCCAGCAGTACAGGGGCCAAAAACATTCAGTACTTC. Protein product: CASSTGAKNIQYF.

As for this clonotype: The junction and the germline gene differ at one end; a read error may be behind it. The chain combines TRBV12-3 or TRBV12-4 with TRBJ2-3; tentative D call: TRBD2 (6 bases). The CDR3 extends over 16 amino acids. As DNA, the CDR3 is TGTGGCAGCAGTTTAGATAGCGGCCATGGTATGGATACGCAGTATTTT. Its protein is CGSSLDSGHGMDTQYF.

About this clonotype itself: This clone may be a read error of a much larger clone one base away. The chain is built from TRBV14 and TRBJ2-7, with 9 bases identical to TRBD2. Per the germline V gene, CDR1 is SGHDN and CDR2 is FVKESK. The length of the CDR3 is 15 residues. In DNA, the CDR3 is TGTGCCAACAGCCCGAGAGGCGGGGGGGCTCGCGAGCAGTACTTC. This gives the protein CANSPRGGGAREQYF.

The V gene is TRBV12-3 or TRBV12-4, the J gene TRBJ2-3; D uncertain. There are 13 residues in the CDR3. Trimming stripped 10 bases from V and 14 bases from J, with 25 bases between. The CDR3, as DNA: TGTGCCAACAATTCCGCAGTAGTAAGCCATCGGTATTTT. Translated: CANNSAVVSHRYF.